The 5 T cell receptor beta chains listed next were all sequenced from one sample in a study of cytomegalovirus exposure and HLA in healthy donors. The PCR was carried out with 60 Vbeta primers and 13 Jbeta primers. The data were produced by immunoSEQ multiplex PCR, yet TCRdb's version contains in-frame clones alone and is incomplete. Found here are more than 45,000 clones; the top ten clones hold less than 4%. Sequenced sample: PBMCs. Receptor source: a male donor in good health and CMV-seronegative.

The chain is built from TRBV7-9 and TRBJ1-3; 7 nucleotides line up with TRBD1. Trimming cost V 5 bases and J 4 bases; bases outside gene matches: 5. The length of the CDR3 is 14 residues. Germline lookup yields CDR1 SEHNR and CDR2 FQNEAQ (reference sequence). The DNA for the CDR3 is TGTGCCAGCAGCGCGACAGGGTCAGGAAACACCATATATTTT. It codes for CASSATGSGNTIYF.

The V gene is TRBV6-6, the J gene TRBJ1-2; D is perhaps TRBD1 (5 bases). This CDR3 is 14 amino acids long. The V end lost 6 bases, the J end lost 6 bases, and 17 bases lay between the germline ends. CDR1 is MNHNY, CDR2 SVGAGI, per germline (reference sequence). The DNA of the CDR3 is TGTGCCAGCAGCCAGGGAATTAATAATGATGGCTACACCTTC. Translating it yields CASSQGINNDGYTF.

The gene calls are TRBV4-1 and TRBJ2-7, with TRBD2 matching 9 bases. J lost 4 bases, V lost 5 bases, and 6 bases had no gene match. Germline CDR1 is MGHRA and CDR2 is YSYEKL. The CDR3 is 14 residues long. This CDR3 reads CASSTRSGSYEQYF. The CDR3 coding sequence is TGCGCCAGCAGCACCCGTAGCGGGAGTTACGAGCAGTACTTC.

This chain uses TRBV7-8 with TRBJ2-7, with TRBD1 matching 8 bases. Germline trimming cut 4 bases from V and 1 base from J; bases unmatched to any gene: 6. Germline lookup yields CDR1 SGHVS and CDR2 FQNEAQ. This CDR3 has 15 amino acids. The chain's CDR3 is CASSSGTGRSYEQYF. The CDR3 nucleotides read TGTGCCAGCAGCTCTGGGACAGGTAGGTCCTACGAGCAGTACTTC.

The J gene is TRBJ1-5, the V gene TRBV7-9; weak D call: TRBD1 (5 bases). The CDR3 spans 15 residues. The V end was cut by 7 bases, the J end by 4 bases, with 17 bases between. Per germline, CDR1 SEHNR and CDR2 FQNEAQ (reference sequence). DNA for the CDR3: TGTGCCAGCACATTTCGTATTCGGGGGAATCAGCCCCAGCATTTT. This sequence encodes CASTFRIRGNQPQHF.